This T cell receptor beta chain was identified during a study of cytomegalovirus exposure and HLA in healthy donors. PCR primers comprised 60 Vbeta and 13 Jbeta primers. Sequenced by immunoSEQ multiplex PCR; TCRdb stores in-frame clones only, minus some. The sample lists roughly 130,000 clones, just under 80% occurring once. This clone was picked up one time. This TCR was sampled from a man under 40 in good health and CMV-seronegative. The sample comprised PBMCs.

This CDR3 is CARGHQQTLNEKLFF. CDR3 sequence (DNA): TGTGCCAGGGGACACCAGCAGACGCTAAATGAAAAACTGTTTTTT. V usage is TRBV11-3 and J usage is TRBJ1-4, with a tentative D call TRBD1 (6 bases). The CDR3 sequence is 15 residues long. Germline CDR1 and CDR2: SGHNT and YENEEA. The V end lost 9 bases, the J end lost 5 bases, and 19 bases lay between the germline ends.